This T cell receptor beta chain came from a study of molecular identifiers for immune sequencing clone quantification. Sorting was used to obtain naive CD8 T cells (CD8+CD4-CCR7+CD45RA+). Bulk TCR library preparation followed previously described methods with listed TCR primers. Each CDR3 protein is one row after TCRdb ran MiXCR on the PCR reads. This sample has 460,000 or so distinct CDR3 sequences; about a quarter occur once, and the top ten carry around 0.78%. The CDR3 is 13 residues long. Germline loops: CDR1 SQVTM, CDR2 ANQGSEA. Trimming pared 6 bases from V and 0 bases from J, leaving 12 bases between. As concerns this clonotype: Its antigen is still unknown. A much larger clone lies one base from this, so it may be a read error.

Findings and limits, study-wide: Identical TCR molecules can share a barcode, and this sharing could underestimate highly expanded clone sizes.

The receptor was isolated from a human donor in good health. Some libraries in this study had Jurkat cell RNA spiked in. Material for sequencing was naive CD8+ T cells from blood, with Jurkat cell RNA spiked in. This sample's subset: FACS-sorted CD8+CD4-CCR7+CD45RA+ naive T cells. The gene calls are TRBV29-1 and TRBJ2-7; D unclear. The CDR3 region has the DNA TGCAGCGTGCGAGCGTCGGGCTCCTACGAGCAGTACTTC. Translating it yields CSVRASGSYEQYF.